These 30 T cell receptor beta chains originate from one sample sequenced in a study of blood T cell repertoires in COVID-19. Sequenced by immunoSEQ multiplex PCR; TCRdb stores in-frame clones only, minus some. In the table there are around 210,000 clones, approximately 80% of which are singletons. Sequenced sample: peripheral blood. Every receptor here comes from a human donor in a cohort sampled during active COVID-19.

Written as DNA, the CDR3 is TGTGCCAGCAGGATACAATTCAAGGATACGCAGTATTTT. Translating gives CASRIQFKDTQYF. The V gene is TRBV28, the J gene TRBJ2-3; D remains ambiguous. The ends were cut back, 6 bases at V and 6 bases at J, with 13 bases in the middle. Germline V gene data show CDR1 as MDHEN and CDR2 as SYDVKM. The CDR3 length is 13 residues.

V is TRBV4-1 and J is TRBJ2-7, with 9 bases that match TRBD2. J gave up 3 bases and V 4 bases, and 13 bases lay outside the gene matches. Germline V CDR1 and CDR2: MGHRA, YSYEKL. CDR3 length equals 17 residues. CDR3 coding DNA: TGCGCCAGCAGCCTTTTGGCGCTAGCGGGAACCGTCTACGAGCAGTACTTC. Protein sequence: CASSLLALAGTVYEQYF.

This chain joins TRBV5-5 and TRBJ1-4; D is possibly TRBD1 (6 bases). CDR1 and CDR2 (germline): SGHKS, YYEKEE (reference sequence). The CDR3 covers 19 residues. Trimming removed 1 base at V and 1 base at J, with 20 bases between. CDR3 nucleotide sequence: TGTGCCAGCAGCTTGCCGGGAGGGGGGGCAGGTGGAACTAATGAAAAACTGTTTTTT. Protein sequence: CASSLPGGGAGGTNEKLFF. The complete variable domain, with remaining parts taken from reference TRBV5-5 and TRBJ1-4, reads DAGVTQSPTHLIKTRGQQVTLRCSPISGHKSVSWYQQVLGQGPQFIFQYYEKEERGRGNFPDRFSARQFPNYSSELNVNALLLGDSALYLCASSLPGGGAGGTNEKLFFGSGTQLSVL.

The chain carries TRBV29-1 and TRBJ1-1, with 7 bases matching TRBD1. Losses at the gene ends were 7 bases for V and 5 bases for J; bases not matched to a gene: 10. Germline-derived CDR1 and CDR2 are SQVTM and ANQGSEA. The CDR3 consists of 13 residues. The CDR3 DNA is TGCAGCGGGGACACAGGGGTGGGGACTGAAGCTTTCTTT. The encoded protein is CSGDTGVGTEAFF.

V usage is TRBV5-1 and J usage is TRBJ2-1; the match to TRBD2 covers 9 bases. The CDR3 is 18 amino acids. CDR1 is SGHRS, CDR2 YFSETQ, per germline. V gave up 0 bases and J gave up 8 bases; unmatched junction bases: 15. The CDR3, as DNA: TGCGCCAGCAGCTTGGTTGGGTTGCGTAGCGGGAGACACGATGAGCAGTTCTTC. Translated: CASSLVGLRSGRHDEQFF.

The chain joins TRBV24-1 to TRBJ2-3, with a possible D match to TRBD1 (6 bases). The CDR3 is made up of 15 amino acids. CDR1 and CDR2 from the germline V gene are KGHDR and SFDVKD. V lost 2 bases, J lost 3 bases, and 11 bases lay in between. The CDR3 DNA sequence: TGTGCCACCAGTGATTCAGGGGACCAAACAGATACGCAGTATTTT. This encodes CATSDSGDQTDTQYF.

The chain employs TRBV15 and TRBJ2-5; possible D gene TRBD1, 5 bases. Germline loops: CDR1 LNHNV, CDR2 YYDKDF (reference sequence). This CDR3 has 15 amino acids. V gave up 0 bases and J gave up 2 bases, with 10 bases separating them. The CDR3 DNA follows: TGTGCCACCAGCAGAGATACAGGAAGACAAGAGACCCAGTACTTC. Translating it yields CATSRDTGRQETQYF.

V is TRBV11-2 and J is TRBJ2-7; D might be TRBD2 (5 bases). This CDR3 is 17 amino acids long. V was cut by 1 base and J by 5 bases, with 21 bases left in between. The germline CDR1 and CDR2 sequences are SGHAT and FQNNGV. This CDR3 is CASSLVRSRDSLNEQYF. The CDR3, as DNA: TGTGCCAGCAGCTTAGTGCGGTCCCGGGATAGCCTGAACGAGCAGTACTTC. The whole variable domain, filled in from reference TRBV11-2 and TRBJ2-7, reads EAGVAQSPRYKIIEKRQSVAFWCNPISGHATLYWYQQILGQGPKLLIQFQNNGVVDDSQLPKDRFSAERLKGVDSTLKIQPAKLEDSAVYLCASSLVRSRDSLNEQYFGPGTRLTVT.

This clone was picked up one time. This sequence joins TRBV3-1 (or the pseudogene TRBV3-2) and TRBJ2-1; TRBD2 matches at 8 bases. The trim removed 0 bases at V and 6 bases at J, leaving 4 bases unmatched. The CDR3 length is 15 residues. The germline CDR1 and CDR2 sequences are LGHDT and YNNKEL (reference sequence). The CDR3 DNA sequence: TGTGCCAGCAGCCAAGACGTCCTAGCGGGCAATGAGCAGTTCTTC. Protein: CASSQDVLAGNEQFF.

The genes are TRBV2 and TRBJ2-7; maybe TRBD1 (6 bases). Between the trimmed V and J ends, which lost 2 bases and 2 bases, there was a span of 19 bases. CDR1 is SNHLY, CDR2 FYNNEI, per germline. The CDR3 consists of 17 residues. Written as DNA, the CDR3 is TGTGCCAGCAGTGAAAGGGATACAGGGATGTGGACCTACGAGCAGTACTTC. Amino acid sequence: CASSERDTGMWTYEQYF.

J is TRBJ2-2 and V is TRBV5-1; D not certain. V lost 4 bases and J lost 1, with 8 bases in between. The CDR3 is 14 residues long. Germline values: CDR1 SGHRS, CDR2 YFSETQ. The CDR3 is CASSPHWNTGELFF. The CDR3 DNA sequence: TGCGCCAGCAGCCCGCACTGGAACACCGGGGAGCTGTTTTTT.

The sample holds a few counts of this clone. This chain uses TRBV2 with TRBJ2-2; 8 bases fit TRBD2. CDR1 is SNHLY and CDR2 is FYNNEI in the germline V gene. The CDR3 consists of 15 residues. Trimming removed 7 bases from V and 8 bases from J; junction bases left unmatched: 12. The CDR3 region has the DNA TGTGCCAGCACCAAAAGCGGGAGTGCGGCGGGGGAGCTGTTTTTT. This encodes CASTKSGSAAGELFF. Drawing the rest from reference TRBV2 and TRBJ2-2, the complete variable domain is EPEVTQTPSHQVTQMGQEVILRCVPISNHLYFYWYRQILGQKVEFLVSFYNNEISEKSEIFDDQFSVERPDGSNFTLKIRSTKLEDSAMYFCASTKSGSAAGELFFGEGSRLTVL.

J is TRBJ2-7 and V is TRBV5-6; 13 nucleotides line up with TRBD2. V shed 4 bases, J shed 4 bases, and the junction held 8 bases outside the gene matches. The CDR3 contains 16 residues. Germline V gene sequence: CDR1 SGHDT, CDR2 YYEEEE. The CDR3: CASSRYGTSGTYEQYF. CDR3 sequence (DNA): TGTGCCAGCAGCCGTTATGGGACTAGCGGGACTTACGAGCAGTACTTC.

The chain employs TRBV19 and TRBJ2-5; 11 bases fit TRBD2. The junction had 11 bases not matched to a gene; V was cut back by 6 bases and J by 5 bases. CDR3 length equals 16 residues. Germline V gives CDR1 LNHDA, CDR2 SQIVND (reference sequence). The CDR3 DNA follows: TGTGCCAGTAGGGATCTAGCGGGAGGAAGTCGGGAGACCCAGTACTTC. It yields the protein CASRDLAGGSRETQYF.

A few counts support this clone. The chain links TRBV11-2 to TRBJ2-5; TRBD1 agrees at 9 bases. There are 16 residues in the CDR3. CDR1 and CDR2 (germline): SGHAT, FQNNGV. Trimming removed 5 bases from V and 0 bases from J; junction bases left unmatched: 7. The CDR3 protein is CASSPRTGVYQETQYF. CDR3 nucleotide sequence: TGTGCCAGCAGCCCGCGGACAGGGGTTTACCAAGAGACCCAGTACTTC.

The chain couples TRBV5-1 to TRBJ2-2, with 8 bases matching TRBD2. With 1 base clipped from V and 5 bases from J, the junction kept 10 bases outside the gene matches. This CDR3 is 17 amino acids long. CDR1 and CDR2 (germline): SGHRS, YFSETQ. In DNA, the CDR3 is TGCGCCAGCAGCTTGCCAGTCGGGAGGGGAGATACCGGGGAGCTGTTTTTT. It yields the protein CASSLPVGRGDTGELFF.

The rearrangement uses TRBV3-1 (or the pseudogene TRBV3-2) and TRBJ1-5; D is perhaps TRBD1 (6 bases). V was pared by 0 bases and J by 2 bases, with 14 bases between. This CDR3 region has 17 residues. Germline V gene data show CDR1 as LGHDT and CDR2 as YNNKEL (reference sequence). In DNA, the CDR3 is TGTGCCAGCAGCCAAGATTCAGGGGCAGGACGCAATCAGCCCCAGCATTTT. Translated, it gives CASSQDSGAGRNQPQHF.

The rearrangement links TRBV27 to TRBJ2-7, with D possibly matching TRBD2 (6 bases). Germline V lookup: CDR1 MNHEY, CDR2 SMNVEV (reference sequence). This CDR3 region has 15 residues. Trimming cost V 4 bases and J 3 bases, with 16 bases left between them. CDR3: CASSYRTGDGYEQYF. CDR3 sequence (DNA): TGTGCCAGCAGTTATCGAACGGGGGACGGCTACGAGCAGTACTTC.

The chain recombines TRBV23-1 with TRBJ2-1; weak D call: TRBD2 (6 bases). TRBV23-1 is treated as an ORF (open reading frame) with a function not yet certain. Trimming took 3 bases from V and 6 from J, leaving 21 bases between them. The CDR3 extends over 17 amino acids. This chain's CDR3 is CASSHPPGLWAFNEQFF. The DNA for the CDR3 is TGCGCCAGCAGTCACCCGCCGGGACTCTGGGCCTTCAATGAGCAGTTCTTC.

This rearrangement joins TRBV6-5 to TRBJ2-1; tentative D call: TRBD2 (5 bases). The V end lost 4 bases, the J end lost 0 bases, and 7 bases lay between the germline ends. The CDR3 covers 14 residues. The germline gives CDR1 MNHEY, CDR2 SVGAGI. The CDR3 spells CASSFGSSYNEQFF. In DNA form, the CDR3 reads TGTGCCAGCAGTTTTGGGAGCTCCTACAATGAGCAGTTCTTC.

This chain links TRBV5-5 with TRBJ1-4, with D hard to call. The germline V gene encodes CDR1 SGHKS and CDR2 YYEKEE (reference sequence). The ends were cut back, 1 base at V and 8 bases at J, with 15 bases in the middle. This CDR3 contains 15 residues. This chain's CDR3 is CASSLSTGAGEKLFF. The CDR3 DNA reads as TGTGCCAGCAGCTTGAGTACGGGAGCCGGGGAAAAACTGTTTTTT.

V and J are TRBV7-9 and TRBJ1-4; tentatively, D is TRBD1 (6 bases). CDR1 and CDR2 (germline): SEHNR, FQNEAQ (reference sequence). V lost 2 bases and J lost 6, with 10 bases in between. The CDR3 spans 14 residues. For the CDR3, the DNA is TGTGCCAGCAGCTTACAGGGGTCGGATGAAAAACTGTTTTTT. It specifies CASSLQGSDEKLFF.

The V gene is TRBV7-6, the J gene TRBJ2-1; 11 bases fit TRBD2. The ends lost 0 bases at V and 4 bases at J; junction bases unmatched: 5. The CDR3 loop spans 17 amino acids. The germline V gene encodes CDR1 SGHVS and CDR2 FNYEAQ. The CDR3 DNA reads as TGTGCCAGCAGCTTAGCTTCTAGCGGGAGGCCATACAATGAGCAGTTCTTC. Translation gives CASSLASSGRPYNEQFF.

This chain joins TRBV28 and TRBJ1-3; 8 bases align to TRBD1. The V segment lost 6 bases and the J segment 3 bases; nucleotides outside the gene matches: 10. Germline lookup yields CDR1 MDHEN and CDR2 SYDVKM. The CDR3 extends over 16 amino acids. CDR3 amino acids: CASRTTITGGGNTIYF. The DNA for the CDR3 is TGTGCCAGCAGAACTACCATCACAGGGGGTGGAAACACCATATATTTT.

The genes are TRBV6-5 and TRBJ1-1, with 9 positions matching TRBD1. Trimming removed 6 bases from V and 0 bases from J; junction bases left unmatched: 5. The CDR3 length is 15 residues. CDR1 and CDR2 (germline): MNHEY, SVGAGI. For the CDR3, the DNA is TGTGCCAGCAGAGCGGGACAGGGCATGAACACTGAAGCTTTCTTT. Translated: CASRAGQGMNTEAFF.

J is TRBJ2-1 and V is TRBV4-1; 9 bases agree with TRBD2. Germline loops: CDR1 MGHRA, CDR2 YSYEKL. The CDR3 contains 14 residues. With 4 bases clipped from V and 7 bases from J, the junction kept 5 bases outside the gene matches. The CDR3 spells CASSRRTSENEQFF. The CDR3 bases are TGCGCCAGCAGCCGCCGGACTAGCGAGAATGAGCAGTTCTTC.

This chain joins TRBV18 and TRBJ2-7; 8 bases fit TRBD2. Looked up from germline, CDR1 is KGHSH and CDR2 is LQKENI. The CDR3 has 13 residues. The J segment lost 6 bases and the V segment lost 6 bases, leaving 7 bases of the junction unmatched. The CDR3 sequence is CASSLASGGEQYF. The CDR3 bases are TGTGCCAGCTCCCTCGCCAGCGGGGGCGAGCAGTACTTC.

The chain combines TRBV27 with TRBJ2-1; possible D gene TRBD2, 6 bases. Trimming stripped 8 bases from V and 9 bases from J, with 8 bases between. CDR1 MNHEY and CDR2 SMNVEV come from the germline V gene (reference sequence). This CDR3 region has 10 residues. The CDR3 loop is CASGGPEQFF. The CDR3 region has the DNA TGTGCCAGCGGAGGGCCTGAGCAGTTCTTC.

V gene TRBV10-3 combines with J gene TRBJ1-1; D possibly corresponds to TRBD1 (5 bases). Germline V CDR1 and CDR2: ENHRY, SYGVKD. The CDR3 is 13 amino acids. The germline V and J ends were trimmed by 3 bases and 7 bases, with 12 bases remaining between them. CDR3 in amino acids: CAISDQGALEAFF. CDR3 coding DNA: TGTGCCATCAGTGACCAGGGCGCCCTTGAAGCTTTCTTT.

This chain uses TRBV5-1 with TRBJ2-3; D might be TRBD2 (6 bases). The V gene's germline CDR1 is SGHRS and CDR2 YFSETQ. The CDR3 is 15 amino acids. The V end lost 0 bases, the J end lost 2 bases, and 10 bases lay between the germline ends. DNA of the CDR3: TGCGCCAGCAGCTTGGAGGGACTTGACACAGATACGCAGTATTTT. It encodes CASSLEGLDTDTQYF.